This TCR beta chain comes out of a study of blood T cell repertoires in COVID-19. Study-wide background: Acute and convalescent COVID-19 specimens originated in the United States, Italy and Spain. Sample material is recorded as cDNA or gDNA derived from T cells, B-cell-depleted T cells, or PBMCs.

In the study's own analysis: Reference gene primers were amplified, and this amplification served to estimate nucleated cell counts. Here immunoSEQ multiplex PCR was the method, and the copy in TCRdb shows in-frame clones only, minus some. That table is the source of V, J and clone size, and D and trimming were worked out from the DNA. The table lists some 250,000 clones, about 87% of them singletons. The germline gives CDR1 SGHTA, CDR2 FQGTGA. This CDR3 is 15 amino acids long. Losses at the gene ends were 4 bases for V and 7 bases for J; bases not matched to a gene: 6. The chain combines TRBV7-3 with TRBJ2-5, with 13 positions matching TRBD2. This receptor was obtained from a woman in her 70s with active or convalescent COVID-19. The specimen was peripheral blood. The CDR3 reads CASSSGLAGLSTQYF. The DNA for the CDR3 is TGTGCCAGCAGCTCGGGACTAGCGGGGCTGTCGACCCAGTACTTC.